The 21 T cell receptor beta chains below all came from one sample that was sequenced in a study of Graves' ophthalmopathy and Graves' hyperthyroidism. The authors amplified TCR beta CDR3 regions, and they did so from RNA transcripts for repertoire sequencing. HTBI primers were used in a first-round RT-PCR, which preceded a second-round multiplex PCR. TCRdb processed the multiplex PCR reads anew with MiXCR; each CDR3 protein has one entry. Counted here are 170,000 or so distinct CDR3 sequences, roughly two fifths occurring once; the ten biggest clones make up approximately 6.3%. The specimen sequenced was peripheral blood. Every receptor here comes from a woman in her forties with Graves' ophthalmopathy.

This clonotype was seen repeatedly, ten times or more. CDR3 loop: CASSQDPGDEHWNTEAFF. The CDR3 nucleotides read TGCGCCAGCAGCCAAGATCCGGGGGATGAACATTGGAACACTGAAGCTTTCTTT. The chain recombines TRBV4-1 with TRBJ1-1, with a possible D match to TRBD1 (5 bases). Germline lookup yields CDR1 MGHRA and CDR2 YSYEKL. V was cut by 0 bases and J by 1 base, with 18 bases left in between. The CDR3 contains 18 residues.

This chain connects TRBV4-2 to TRBJ1-2; D unclear. Germline V gene sequence: CDR1 LGHNA, CDR2 YNFKEQ. The CDR3 covers 14 residues. Deletions cut 0 bases from V and 5 bases from J, with 10 bases between. The DNA for the CDR3 is TGTGCCAGCAGCCAAGAATCGGAGGGTTATGGCTACACCTTC. Translated: CASSQESEGYGYTF.

This clonotype has more than one count but fewer than ten. The chain links TRBV20-1 to TRBJ1-6; D is perhaps TRBD1 (6 bases). CDR3 length: 13 amino acids. The germline V gene has CDR1 DFQATT and CDR2 SNEGSKA (reference sequence). V lost 8 bases, J lost 5 bases, and 13 bases lay in between. CDR3 amino acids: CSPRQEDNSPLHF. In nucleotides, the CDR3 is TGCAGTCCCAGACAGGAGGATAATTCACCCCTCCACTTT.

This clonotype was found many times. Relative to the germline gene, one junction end is altered; a read error may explain this. The gene calls are TRBV12-3 or TRBV12-4 and TRBJ1-2, with 10 bases matching TRBD1. This CDR3 has 14 amino acids. CDR3 amino acids: CASRSGTGVNGCTF. CDR3 DNA: TGTGCCAGCAGATCCGGGACAGGGGTAAATGGCTGCACCTTC.

In this sample, this clonotype turned up many times. CDR3 region: CAISASGYGNQPQHF. In nucleotides, the CDR3 is TGTGCCATCAGTGCTTCAGGGTACGGCAATCAGCCCCAGCATTTT. V and J are TRBV10-3 and TRBJ1-5; tentatively, D is TRBD1 (5 bases). Per germline, CDR1 ENHRY and CDR2 SYGVKD. The CDR3 has 15 residues. V dropped 4 bases and J dropped 2 bases, with 12 bases sitting between them.

This chain uses TRBV6-2 or TRBV6-3 with TRBJ1-6, with D uncertain. From germline, CDR1 is MNHEY and CDR2 SVGEGT. The CDR3 covers 15 residues. V shed 6 bases and J shed 6 bases, with 15 bases lying between them. CDR3 residues: CASRPTGGRNSPLHF. CDR3 nucleotide sequence: TGTGCCAGCAGGCCGACCGGTGGACGTAATTCACCCCTCCACTTT.

This clonotype was observed many times. V is TRBV25-1 and J is TRBJ2-5; TRBD2 agrees at 7 bases. Germline V gives CDR1 MGHDK, CDR2 SYGVNS. J gave up 4 bases and V 2 bases, and 10 bases lay outside the gene matches. This CDR3 has 16 amino acids. The CDR3 is CASSENPASGGETQYF. DNA of the CDR3: TGTGCCAGCAGTGAAAACCCCGCGTCGGGGGGAGAGACCCAGTACTTC. Supplemented by reference TRBV25-1 and TRBJ2-5, the full variable domain reads EADIYQTPRYLVIGTGKKITLECSQTMGHDKMYWYQQDPGMELHLIHYSYGVNSTEKGDLSSESTVSRIRTEHFPLTLESARPSHTSQYLCASSENPASGGETQYFGPGTRLLVL.

The rearrangement links TRBV6-1 to TRBJ2-7; D is possibly TRBD2 (5 bases). V dropped 7 bases and J dropped 7 bases, with 23 bases sitting between them. CDR1 is MNHNS and CDR2 is SASEGT in the germline V gene. The CDR3 contains 15 residues. The CDR3 loop reads CASNPSPFRTGEQYF. The CDR3 bases are TGTGCCAGCAACCCTTCCCCCTTCCGAACGGGAGAGCAGTACTTC.

This clonotype was recorded many times. The rearrangement uses TRBV5-6 and TRBJ1-2; tentative D call: TRBD1 (5 bases). Germline V gene data show CDR1 as SGHDT and CDR2 as YYEEEE. V was cut by 2 bases and J by 5 bases, with 10 bases left in between. The CDR3 is 13 amino acids. The CDR3 DNA sequence: TGTGCCAGCAGCTTTGGACAACTATATGGCTACACCTTC. Translating gives CASSFGQLYGYTF.

Notes on this clonotype: At one end, the junction sequence differs from germline, possibly due to a read error. The CDR3 loop is CASRYSLSLYSNQPQHF. CDR3 in DNA: TGTGCCAGCAGATACTCGCTGAGCCTCTATAGCAATCAGCCCCAGCATTTT. The chain carries TRBV6-5 and TRBJ1-5; unclear D gene. In germline, CDR1 is MNHEY, CDR2 SVGAGI. The CDR3 has 17 amino acids.

The sample holds many counts of this clonotype. This rearrangement joins TRBV7-9 to TRBJ1-2, with 7 positions matching TRBD1. The germline V gene encodes CDR1 SEHNR and CDR2 FQNEAQ (reference sequence). This CDR3 is 15 amino acids long. V lost 5 bases, J lost 4 bases, and 10 bases stayed unmatched. CDR3 nucleotides: TGTGCCAGCAGCACGGACAAAGGGGGCGGCTATGGCTACACCTTC. It encodes CASSTDKGGGYGYTF.

The rearrangement joins TRBV30 to TRBJ1-1; D is possibly TRBD1 (5 bases). Germline loops: CDR1 GTSNPN, CDR2 SVGIG (reference sequence). The CDR3 loop spans 12 amino acids. V was pared by 7 bases and J by 1 base, with 10 bases between. The CDR3 DNA is TGTGCCTCTCCGGGACCGAACACTGAAGCTTTCTTT. Its translation: CASPGPNTEAFF.

Many counts were recorded for this clonotype. V gene TRBV5-1 combines with J gene TRBJ2-2, with 8 bases lining up with TRBD1. The CDR3 sequence is 16 residues long. Germline V gene sequence: CDR1 SGHRS, CDR2 YFSETQ. Unmatched junction bases numbered 7, after V lost 4 bases and J lost 2 bases. CDR3 bases: TGCGCCAGCAGCCCCGGGACAGGCCTTAACACCGGGGAGCTGTTTTTT. The encoded protein is CASSPGTGLNTGELFF. The full variable domain, its missing parts supplied by reference TRBV5-1 and TRBJ2-2, is KAGVTQTPRYLIKTRGQQVTLSCSPISGHRSVSWYQQTPGQGLQFLFEYFSETQRNKGNFPGRFSGRQFSNSRSEMNVSTLELGDSALYLCASSPGTGLNTGELFFGEGSRLTVL.

At least ten counts were recorded for this clonotype. J is TRBJ2-7 and V is TRBV6-1, with 9 bases identical to TRBD2. The CDR3 totals 14 residues. Germline V gene lookup returns CDR1 MNHNS and CDR2 SASEGT. V trimming: 4 bases; J trimming: 6 bases; junction bases outside the gene matches: 7. CDR3 protein: CASSAGLAGFEQYF. The CDR3 DNA follows: TGTGCCAGCAGTGCGGGGCTAGCGGGGTTCGAGCAGTACTTC.

This clonotype was detected many times. This chain links TRBV19 with TRBJ2-4; D is unclear. V lost 3 bases and J lost 8, with 17 bases in between. The CDR3 is 15 residues long. Per germline, CDR1 LNHDA and CDR2 SQIVND (reference sequence). This CDR3 reads CASSMPVPNSDIQYF. CDR3 coding DNA: TGTGCCAGTAGTATGCCAGTCCCAAACTCGGACATTCAGTACTTC. The full variable domain, its missing parts supplied by reference TRBV19 and TRBJ2-4, is DGGITQSPKYLFRKEGQNVTLSCEQNLNHDAMYWYRQDPGQGLRLIYYSQIVNDFQKGDIAEGYSVSREKKESFPLTVTSAQKNPTAFYLCASSMPVPNSDIQYFGAGTRLSVL.

This clonotype occurred many times. The chain uses TRBV28 and TRBJ2-7; D may be TRBD1 (5 bases). CDR1 is MDHEN and CDR2 is SYDVKM in the germline V gene. Trimming left V 4 bases short and J 4 bases short, with 17 bases between. This CDR3 contains 15 residues. The DNA of the CDR3 is TGTGCCAGCAGTTCCTCCGCGCAGGGAAGGTACGAGCAGTACTTC. Protein product: CASSSSAQGRYEQYF.

In its sample, this clonotype was seen many times. The chain is built from TRBV19 and TRBJ1-1, with TRBD1 matching over 8 bases. The CDR3 has 14 residues. Germline values: CDR1 LNHDA, CDR2 SQIVND (reference sequence). J gave up 0 bases and V 10 bases, and 7 bases lay outside the gene matches. The CDR3 reads CATERTGMNTEAFF. The CDR3 coding sequence is TGTGCCACCGAGAGGACAGGGATGAACACTGAAGCTTTCTTT.

This clonotype came up many times. The rearrangement links TRBV5-6 to TRBJ1-1; D gene uncertain. V was pared by 0 bases and J by 3 bases, with 6 bases between. CDR1 is SGHDT and CDR2 is YYEEEE in the germline V gene. The CDR3 runs to 13 residues. This CDR3 reads CASSLVADTEAFF. The CDR3 DNA reads TGTGCCAGCAGCTTGGTGGCGGACACTGAAGCTTTCTTT.

The genes are TRBV12-3 or TRBV12-4 and TRBJ1-1; D remains unclear. The CDR3 loop spans 14 amino acids. The germline V and J ends were trimmed by 6 bases and 4 bases, with 15 bases remaining between them. CDR3 amino acids: CASRPQWVGTEAFF. CDR3 nucleotide sequence: TGTGCCAGCAGACCCCAGTGGGTCGGCACTGAAGCTTTCTTT.

This clonotype was counted many times. The chain uses TRBV10-3 and TRBJ2-5; 14 bases are a match to TRBD2. V was pared by 6 bases and J by 4 bases, with 4 bases of the junction left unmatched. CDR3 length: 15 amino acids. Looked up from germline, CDR1 is ENHRY and CDR2 is SYGVKD. Written as DNA, the CDR3 is TGTGCCATCAGGACTAGCGGGGGGGCCGGAGAGACCCAGTACTTC. Amino acids: CAIRTSGGAGETQYF.

This clonotype was observed many times. The V gene is TRBV11-2, the J gene TRBJ2-5, with D tentatively TRBD2 (5 bases). The V end lost 4 bases, the J end lost 4 bases, and 13 bases lay between the germline ends. Germline values: CDR1 SGHAT, CDR2 FQNNGV. The CDR3 runs 14 residues. The CDR3 protein is CASSSVGVSETQYF. In DNA, the CDR3 is TGTGCCAGCAGCTCCGTCGGGGTTTCAGAGACCCAGTACTTC.